The 19 T cell receptor beta chains in this list originate from one sample, sequenced in a study of shared clonotypes between healthy human individuals. Sequencing used immunoSEQ multiplex PCR; TCRdb keeps in-frame clones, though not all of them. The sample yields under 2,500,000 clones, about 94% seen once. Source material: naive CD4+ T cells sorted from blood. Subset of the sample: CD45RA+ positively selected. These receptors came from a man aged 18 to 30 in good health.

Of note for this clone: A read error may account for a junction end that differs from germline. V usage is TRBV6-6 and J usage is TRBJ1-2; D not certain. CDR3 size: 12 residues. Germline V gene lookup returns CDR1 MNHNY and CDR2 SVGAGI (reference sequence). The CDR3 nucleotides read TGTGCCACCAGTTGGGGAATTGGTGGCTACACCTTC. As protein: CATSWGIGGYTF.

The chain is built from TRBV7-9 and TRBJ2-1, with D unresolved. Germline values: CDR1 SEHNR, CDR2 FQNEAQ (reference sequence). Trimming removed 3 bases from V and 1 base from J, with 10 bases in between. The CDR3 spans 15 residues. CDR3 DNA: TGTGCCAGCAGCTTTCCGGACGGTTCCTACAATGAGCAGTTCTTC. Translated, it gives CASSFPDGSYNEQFF.

The genes are TRBV29-1 and TRBJ2-5; D gene uncertain. The CDR3 has 12 amino acids. Trimming removed 3 bases at V and 5 bases at J, with 10 bases between. Per the germline V gene, CDR1 is SQVTM and CDR2 is ANQGSEA. Here the CDR3 reads CSVEKTVETQYF. In DNA, the CDR3 is TGCAGCGTTGAGAAGACTGTGGAGACCCAGTACTTC. The whole variable domain, filled in from reference TRBV29-1 and TRBJ2-5, reads SAVISQKPSRDICQRGTSLTIQCQVDSQVTMMFWYRQQPGQSLTLIATANQGSEATYESGFVIDKFPISRPNLTFSTLTVSNMSPEDSSIYLCSVEKTVETQYFGPGTRLLVL.

The chain links TRBV6-1 to TRBJ2-5; possibly TRBD2 for D (6 bases). Trimming shortened V by 2 bases and J by 6 bases, and 19 bases separated the two germline ends. From germline, CDR1 is MNHNS and CDR2 SASEGT. The CDR3 extends over 16 amino acids. CDR3 in amino acids: CASSETPEMGGKTQYF. CDR3 DNA: TGTGCCAGCAGTGAAACCCCTGAAATGGGGGGAAAGACCCAGTACTTC.

The V call is TRBV19, the J call TRBJ1-5; no clear D. The germline V gene has CDR1 LNHDA and CDR2 SQIVND (reference sequence). Trimming removed 4 bases at V and 2 bases at J, with 12 bases between. The CDR3 has 15 residues. The CDR3 spells CASSRPTDGNQPQHF. The CDR3 DNA reads as TGTGCCAGTAGTAGACCTACGGATGGCAATCAGCCCCAGCATTTT.

This clone has just one count. The CDR3 loop is CAISQTPRGGGYTF. In DNA form, the CDR3 reads TGTGCCATCAGTCAGACTCCGAGGGGCGGCGGCTACACCTTC. J is TRBJ1-2 and V is TRBV10-3; perhaps TRBD1 as D (5 bases). The V and J ends lost 5 bases and 8 bases respectively, with 18 bases between them. In germline, CDR1 is ENHRY, CDR2 SYGVKD. This CDR3 spans 14 amino acids.

This chain links TRBV19 with TRBJ2-7, with 8 bases fitting TRBD1. There are 15 residues in the CDR3. Germline CDR1 and CDR2: LNHDA and SQIVND (reference sequence). Trimming cost V 5 bases and J 0 bases; bases outside gene matches: 6. In DNA form, the CDR3 reads TGTGCCAGTAGTCGTAGGACAGGGACCTCCTACGAGCAGTACTTC. Translating it yields CASSRRTGTSYEQYF. The whole variable domain, remainder taken from reference TRBV19 and TRBJ2-7, is DGGITQSPKYLFRKEGQNVTLSCEQNLNHDAMYWYRQDPGQGLRLIYYSQIVNDFQKGDIAEGYSVSREKKESFPLTVTSAQKNPTAFYLCASSRRTGTSYEQYFGPGTRLTVT.

The genes are TRBV15 and TRBJ1-2, with D hard to call. The V gene's germline CDR1 is LNHNV and CDR2 YYDKDF (reference sequence). Trimming pared 1 base from V and 8 bases from J, leaving 11 bases between. The CDR3 spans 13 residues. CDR3 residues: CATSRGPLEGYTF. For the CDR3, the DNA is TGTGCCACCAGCAGAGGACCCCTTGAAGGCTACACCTTC.

The chain is built from TRBV2 and TRBJ2-1; maybe TRBD2 (6 bases). CDR3 length equals 16 residues. From germline, CDR1 is SNHLY and CDR2 FYNNEI. Trimming removed 3 bases at V and 6 bases at J, with 18 bases between. In DNA, the CDR3 is TGTGCCAGCAGTGAGGATCCGGGACTGCATATCAATGAGCAGTTCTTC. Its protein product is CASSEDPGLHINEQFF.

The CDR3 loop is CATQDRGALQETQYF. The CDR3 DNA sequence: TGTGCCACCCAGGACCGGGGGGCACTACAAGAGACCCAGTACTTC. The chain employs TRBV6-6 and TRBJ2-5; tentative D call: TRBD2 (7 bases). This CDR3 is 15 amino acids long. Germline V gives CDR1 MNHNY, CDR2 SVGAGI (reference sequence). The germline V and J ends were trimmed by 10 bases and 2 bases, with 20 bases remaining between them.

Concerning this clone: The sample contains more than one DNA sequence encoding this CDR3. In DNA form, the CDR3 reads TGTGCCAGCAGCTTAGTGAGTTCCGGGGAGCAGTACTTC. The encoded protein is CASSLVSSGEQYF. This chain uses TRBV11-2 with TRBJ2-7; D gene uncertain. The CDR3 is 13 residues long. From germline, CDR1 is SGHAT and CDR2 FQNNGV. Deletions cut 1 base from V and 7 bases from J, with 11 bases between.

The chain couples TRBV5-1 to TRBJ2-1, with D maybe TRBD2 (6 bases). Germline CDR1 SGHRS, CDR2 YFSETQ. The CDR3 has 14 residues. The V gene lost 2 bases and the J gene lost 6 bases, with 12 bases spanning the gap. In DNA, the CDR3 is TGCGCCAGCAGCTTAGGCGGGGAGATCAATGAGCAGTTCTTC. It is translated as CASSLGGEINEQFF.

In the case of this clone: The sample has other DNA sequences that encode this CDR3 too. The chain recombines TRBV4-1 with TRBJ1-2; D may be TRBD1 (5 bases). The V end was cut by 3 bases, the J end by 2 bases, with 13 bases between. Germline CDR1 and CDR2: MGHRA and YSYEKL. This CDR3 region has 15 residues. CDR3: CASSQSGGGNYGYTF. The DNA of the CDR3 is TGCGCCAGCAGCCAGTCCGGGGGAGGAAACTATGGCTACACCTTC.

The genes are TRBV10-3 and TRBJ2-7; 10 positions match TRBD1. Germline lookup yields CDR1 ENHRY and CDR2 SYGVKD. The CDR3 covers 17 residues. Trimming at V came to 1 base and at J to 6 bases, leaving 12 bases not matched to a gene. The CDR3 nucleotides are TGTGCCATCAGTGAGTGGGGGACAGGGGAATCGGCCCGCGAGCAGTACTTC. Translated, it gives CAISEWGTGESAREQYF.

This clone was seen a few times. V gene TRBV7-9 combines with J gene TRBJ2-1; D remains unclear. This CDR3 is built from 13 residues. CDR1 is SEHNR, CDR2 FQNEAQ, per germline (reference sequence). The V end lost 1 base, the J end lost 2 bases, and 3 bases lay between the germline ends. The CDR3 DNA reads as TGTGCCAGCAGCTTAGGAGCCTACAATGAGCAGTTCTTC. It specifies CASSLGAYNEQFF. Filled out from reference TRBV7-9 and TRBJ2-1, the complete variable domain reads DTGVSQNPRHKITKRGQNVTFRCDPISEHNRLYWYRQTLGQGPEFLTYFQNEAQLEKSRLLSDRFSAERPKGSFSTLEIQRTEQGDSAMYLCASSLGAYNEQFFGPGTRLTVL.

V and J are TRBV6-6 and TRBJ2-2; either TRBD1 or TRBD2 may supply D (5 bases each). This CDR3 spans 15 amino acids. From germline, CDR1 is MNHNY and CDR2 SVGAGI (reference sequence). Trimming took 3 bases from V and 6 from J, leaving 14 bases between them. The CDR3 nucleotides are TGTGCCAGCAGTTATGGAACAGGACTCCCCGGGGAGCTGTTTTTT. Its protein is CASSYGTGLPGELFF.

In this sample, this clone turned up once. The chain carries TRBV4-1 and TRBJ2-1; TRBD1 agrees at 9 bases. Trimming at V came to 3 bases and at J to 8 bases, leaving 17 bases not matched to a gene. Germline assignment: CDR1 MGHRA and CDR2 YSYEKL. CDR3 length: 18 amino acids. The chain's CDR3 is CASSHPFSRTGVNDEQFF. The CDR3 coding sequence is TGCGCCAGCAGCCATCCATTCAGCCGGACAGGGGTGAACGATGAGCAGTTCTTC.

CDR3 DNA: TGCGCCAGCAGCCAAGATAGGCAGGGGAACTATGGCTACACCTTC. This gives the protein CASSQDRQGNYGYTF. The genes are TRBV4-1 and TRBJ1-2; perhaps TRBD1 as D (6 bases). CDR3 size: 15 residues. CDR1 and CDR2 (germline): MGHRA, YSYEKL. V dropped 0 bases and J dropped 2 bases, with 10 bases sitting between them.

V usage is TRBV6-1 and J usage is TRBJ2-3; D remains ambiguous. Germline values: CDR1 MNHNS, CDR2 SASEGT. V lost 4 bases to trimming and J lost 4 bases, with 15 bases between them. CDR3 size: 15 residues. For the CDR3, the DNA is TGTGCCAGCAGTGTAGGGCCCACGAGCCCAGATACGCAGTATTTT. Translation gives CASSVGPTSPDTQYF.